The text below deals with one TCR beta chain. What it recognizes is unknown. This entry is derived from a study of cytomegalovirus exposure and HLA in healthy donors. Study-wide findings and caveats: Through in vitro validation, a few CMV-associated chains were shown to be specific for CMV antigens. TCR beta chains numbering some 160 were designated cytomegalovirus-associated.

The PCR employed 60 Vbeta primers together with 13 Jbeta primers. The repertoire was sequenced with immunoSEQ multiplex PCR; TCRdb's copy has only in-frame clones and lacks some. The top ten hold about 1.8% of the sample, which has about 140,000 clones, more than 60% seen once. V dropped 0 bases and J dropped 3; count of bases not matched to a gene: 7. This CDR3 is built from 16 residues. The germline V gene encodes CDR1 SGHDT and CDR2 YYEEEE. This TCR came from a male donor in good health and CMV-seronegative. This chain uses TRBV5-6 with TRBJ2-7, with 9 bases aligning to TRBD1. The specimen was PBMCs. CDR3 sequence reads: CASSLGGTGTYYEQYF. The CDR3 nucleotides read TGTGCCAGCAGCTTGGGGGGGACAGGGACCTACTACGAGCAGTACTTC.